This T cell receptor beta chain originates from a study of OX40 agonist ivuxolimab in advanced cancers. Study as a whole: Dose-escalation patients had hepatocellular carcinoma, melanoma, renal cell or head and neck cancer.

Assay used: immunoSEQ multiplex PCR; TCRdb lists only in-frame clones, some missing. Of about 26,000 clones listed, 75% to 90% are singletons. About this clone itself: Its specificity is unknown.

This CDR3 is built from 18 residues. The germline V gene has CDR1 LGHNA and CDR2 YSLEER. Trimming stripped 0 bases from V and 3 bases from J, with 18 bases between. Points from the study as a whole: Which antigen the expanded peripheral T cells recognized is unknown.

Patients were ruled out by autoimmune disease history or systemic immunosuppression. Blood sampling took place at baseline, cycle 4 day 1, and cycle 7 day 1. The TCR sequence derives from an adult with an advanced solid tumor such as melanoma, head and neck, liver or kidney cancer. The chain has TRBV4-3 and TRBJ2-1; TRBD1 is a possible D gene (6 bases). The sample consisted of CD4+ or CD8+ T cells sorted from blood, taken in a trial of the OX40 agonist ivuxolimab. The CDR3, as DNA: TGCGCCAGCAGCCAAGATAGACCCCCAGGGGCTAGCTACAATGAGCAGTTCTTC. Translated, it gives CASSQDRPPGASYNEQFF.